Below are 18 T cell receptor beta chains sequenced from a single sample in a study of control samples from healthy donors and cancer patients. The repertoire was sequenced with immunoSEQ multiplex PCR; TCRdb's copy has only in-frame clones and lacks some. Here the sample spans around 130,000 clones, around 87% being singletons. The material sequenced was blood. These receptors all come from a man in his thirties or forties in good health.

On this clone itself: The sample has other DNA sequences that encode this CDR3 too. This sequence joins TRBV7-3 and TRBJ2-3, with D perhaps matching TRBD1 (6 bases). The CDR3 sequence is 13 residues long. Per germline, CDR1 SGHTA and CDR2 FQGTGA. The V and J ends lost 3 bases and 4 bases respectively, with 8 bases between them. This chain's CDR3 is CASSFTGPDTQYF. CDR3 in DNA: TGTGCCAGCAGCTTTACAGGGCCAGATACGCAGTATTTT. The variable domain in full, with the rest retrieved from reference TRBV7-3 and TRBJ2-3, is GAGVSQTPSNKVTEKGKYVELRCDPISGHTALYWYRQSLGQGPEFLIYFQGTGAADDSGLPNDRFFAVRPEGSVSTLKIQRTERGDSAVYLCASSFTGPDTQYFGPGTRLTVL.

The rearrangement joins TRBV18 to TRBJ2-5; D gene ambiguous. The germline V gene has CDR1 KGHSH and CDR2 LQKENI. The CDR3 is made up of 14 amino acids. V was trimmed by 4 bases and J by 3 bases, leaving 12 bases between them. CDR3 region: CASSLSHAKETQYF. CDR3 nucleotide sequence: TGTGCCAGCTCACTTTCTCATGCCAAAGAGACCCAGTACTTC.

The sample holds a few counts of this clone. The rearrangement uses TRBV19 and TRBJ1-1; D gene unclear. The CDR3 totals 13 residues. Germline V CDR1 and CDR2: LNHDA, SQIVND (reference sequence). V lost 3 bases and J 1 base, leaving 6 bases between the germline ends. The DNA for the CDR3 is TGTGCCAGTAGTATGGGAGCGAACACTGAAGCTTTCTTT. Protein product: CASSMGANTEAFF.

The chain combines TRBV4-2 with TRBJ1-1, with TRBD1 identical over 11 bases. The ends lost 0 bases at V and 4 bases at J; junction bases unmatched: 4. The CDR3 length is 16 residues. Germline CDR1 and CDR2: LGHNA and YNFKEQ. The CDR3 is CASSQDTGTGGTEAFF. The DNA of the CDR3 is TGTGCCAGCAGCCAAGATACAGGGACAGGGGGCACTGAAGCTTTCTTT.

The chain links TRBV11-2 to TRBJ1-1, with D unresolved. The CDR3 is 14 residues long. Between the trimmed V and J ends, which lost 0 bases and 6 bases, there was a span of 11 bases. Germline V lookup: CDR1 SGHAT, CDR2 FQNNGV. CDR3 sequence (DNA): TGTGCCAGCAGCTTAGACAGGCCTGGGGCTGAAGCTTTCTTT. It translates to CASSLDRPGAEAFF.

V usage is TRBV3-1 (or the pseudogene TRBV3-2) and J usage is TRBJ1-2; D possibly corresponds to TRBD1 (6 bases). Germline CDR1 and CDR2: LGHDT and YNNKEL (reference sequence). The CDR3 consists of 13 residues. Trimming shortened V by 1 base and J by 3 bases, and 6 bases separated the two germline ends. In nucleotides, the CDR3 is TGTGCCAGCAGCCAAGGGACAGACTATGGCTACACCTTC. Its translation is CASSQGTDYGYTF.

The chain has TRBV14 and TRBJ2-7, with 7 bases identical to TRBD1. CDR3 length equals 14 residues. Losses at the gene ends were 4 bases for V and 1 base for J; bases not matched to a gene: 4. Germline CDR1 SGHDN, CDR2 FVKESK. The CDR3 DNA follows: TGTGCCAGCAGCCGGACAGGTGATTCCTACGAGCAGTACTTC. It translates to CASSRTGDSYEQYF.

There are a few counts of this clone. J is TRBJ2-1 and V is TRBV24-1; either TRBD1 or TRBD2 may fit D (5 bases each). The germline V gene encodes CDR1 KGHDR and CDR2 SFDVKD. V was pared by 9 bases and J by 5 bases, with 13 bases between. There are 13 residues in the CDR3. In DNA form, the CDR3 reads TGTGCCACCTACGGGGCGGACAACAATGAGCAGTTCTTC. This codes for CATYGADNNEQFF.

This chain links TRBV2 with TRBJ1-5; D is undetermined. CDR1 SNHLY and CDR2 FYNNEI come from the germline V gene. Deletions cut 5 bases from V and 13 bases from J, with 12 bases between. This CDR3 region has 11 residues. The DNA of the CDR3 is TGTGCCAGCAGTACAAGGGCCTTTCAGCATTTT. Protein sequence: CASSTRAFQHF.

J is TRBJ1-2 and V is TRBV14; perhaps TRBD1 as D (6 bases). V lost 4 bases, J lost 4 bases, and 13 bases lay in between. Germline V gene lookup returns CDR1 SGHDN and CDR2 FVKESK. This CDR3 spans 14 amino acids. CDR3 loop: CASSLGGSSYGYTF. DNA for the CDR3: TGTGCCAGCAGCCTAGGGGGTAGTAGCTATGGCTACACCTTC.

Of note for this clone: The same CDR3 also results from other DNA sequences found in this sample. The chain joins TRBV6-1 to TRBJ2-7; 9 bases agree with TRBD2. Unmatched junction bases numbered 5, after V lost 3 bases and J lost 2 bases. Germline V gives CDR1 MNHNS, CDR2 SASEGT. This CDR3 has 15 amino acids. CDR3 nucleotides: TGTGCCAGCAGTGAGGGGGGACTAGCTCCCTACGAGCAGTACGTC. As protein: CASSEGGLAPYEQYV.

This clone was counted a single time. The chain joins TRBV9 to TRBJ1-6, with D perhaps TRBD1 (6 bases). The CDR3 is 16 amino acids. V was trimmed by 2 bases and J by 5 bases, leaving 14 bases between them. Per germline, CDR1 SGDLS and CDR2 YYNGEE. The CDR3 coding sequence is TGTGCCAGCAGCGTTACGGGGGGGCAGGATAATTCACCCCTCCACTTT. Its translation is CASSVTGGQDNSPLHF.

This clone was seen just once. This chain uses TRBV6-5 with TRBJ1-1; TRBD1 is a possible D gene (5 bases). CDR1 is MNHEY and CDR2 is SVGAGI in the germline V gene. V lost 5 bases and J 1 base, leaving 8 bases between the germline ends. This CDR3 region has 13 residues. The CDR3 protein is CASSITGNTEAFF. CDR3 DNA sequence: TGTGCCAGCAGTATTACAGGGAACACTGAAGCTTTCTTT.

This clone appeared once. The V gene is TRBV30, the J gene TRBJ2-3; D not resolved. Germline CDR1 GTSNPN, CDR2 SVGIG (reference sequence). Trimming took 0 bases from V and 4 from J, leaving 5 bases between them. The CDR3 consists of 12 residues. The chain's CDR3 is CAWSVPADTQYF. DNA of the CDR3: TGTGCCTGGAGTGTACCGGCAGATACGCAGTATTTT.

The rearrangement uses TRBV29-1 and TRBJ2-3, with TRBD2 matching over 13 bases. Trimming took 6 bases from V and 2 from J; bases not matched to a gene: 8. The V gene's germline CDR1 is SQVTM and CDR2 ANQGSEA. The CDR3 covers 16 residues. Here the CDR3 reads CSVTTSGGISTDTQYF. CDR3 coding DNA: TGCAGCGTGACGACTAGCGGGGGGATTTCCACAGATACGCAGTATTTT.

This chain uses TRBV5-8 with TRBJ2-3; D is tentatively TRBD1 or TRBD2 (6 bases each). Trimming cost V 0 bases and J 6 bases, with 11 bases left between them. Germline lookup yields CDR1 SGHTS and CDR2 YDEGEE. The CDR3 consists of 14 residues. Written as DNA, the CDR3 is TGTGCCAGCAGCTTGGGGGGGGCATTCGATACGCAGTATTTT. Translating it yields CASSLGGAFDTQYF.

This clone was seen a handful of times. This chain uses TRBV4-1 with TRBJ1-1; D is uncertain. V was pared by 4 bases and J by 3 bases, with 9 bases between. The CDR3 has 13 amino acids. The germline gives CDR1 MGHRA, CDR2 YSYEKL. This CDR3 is CASSPRRDTEAFF. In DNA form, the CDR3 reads TGCGCCAGCAGCCCTCGAAGGGACACTGAAGCTTTCTTT.

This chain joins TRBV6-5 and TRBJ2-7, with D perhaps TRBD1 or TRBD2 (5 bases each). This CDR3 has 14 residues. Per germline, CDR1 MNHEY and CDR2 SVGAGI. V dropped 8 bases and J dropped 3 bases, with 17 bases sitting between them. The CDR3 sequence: CASYAPGTDYEQYV. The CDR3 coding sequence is TGTGCCAGCTACGCCCCCGGGACGGACTACGAGCAGTACGTC.